These 15 T cell receptor beta chains came from one sample sequenced in a study of CD8 T cells in ankylosing spondylitis. Study-level findings and limits: Seemingly characteristic of ankylosing spondylitis blood was a TCR beta motif consisting of 7 or 8 highly homologous variants.

TCRdb re-analysed the 5' RACE reads in MiXCR, keeping a single row per CDR3 protein. The sample records over 600,000 distinct CDR3 sequences, roughly 19% being singletons. The antigens of these receptors remain unknown. The sample consisted of blood, either unsorted or a sorted T cell fraction (not recorded which). The origin of the receptors is a male donor with ankylosing spondylitis.

The chain is built from TRBV2 and TRBJ2-3; weak D call: TRBD2 (5 bases). Trimming removed 8 bases at V and 0 bases at J, with 6 bases between. CDR1 and CDR2 from the germline V gene are SNHLY and FYNNEI. The CDR3 spans 12 residues. Written as DNA, the CDR3 is TGTGCCAGCGGACTTAGCACAGATACGCAGTATTTT. Translating it yields CASGLSTDTQYF.

J is TRBJ1-3 and V is TRBV5-1; no clear D. Germline V gives CDR1 SGHRS, CDR2 YFSETQ. This CDR3 has 17 amino acids. V shed 4 bases and J shed 0 bases, with 17 bases lying between them. The DNA of the CDR3 is TGCGCCAGCAGCCTAACGACACGAGTGAGCTCTGGAAACACCATATATTTT. Protein: CASSLTTRVSSGNTIYF. The full variable domain, its missing parts supplied by reference TRBV5-1 and TRBJ1-3, is KAGVTQTPRYLIKTRGQQVTLSCSPISGHRSVSWYQQTPGQGLQFLFEYFSETQRNKGNFPGRFSGRQFSNSRSEMNVSTLELGDSALYLCASSLTTRVSSGNTIYFGEGSWLTVV.

This clonotype was counted ten times or more. This sequence joins TRBV12-3 or TRBV12-4 and TRBJ1-2, with D unclear. The germline V and J ends were trimmed by 5 bases and 3 bases, with 7 bases remaining between them. The CDR3 is made up of 12 amino acids. The CDR3 loop reads CASSPGHYGYTF. Here the CDR3 DNA reads TGTGCCAGCAGTCCCGGCCACTATGGCTACACCTTC.

This clonotype showed up just a few times. This chain links TRBV9 with TRBJ1-2; D is undetermined. With 0 bases removed from V and 2 bases from J, the gap between germline ends came to 11 bases. This CDR3 has 15 amino acids. Germline CDR1 and CDR2: SGDLS and YYNGEE. The CDR3 sequence: CASSVDPGSNYGYTF. The CDR3 DNA is TGTGCCAGCAGCGTAGACCCGGGCAGCAACTATGGCTACACCTTC. Full variable domain (missing parts from reference TRBV9 and TRBJ1-2): DSGVTQTPKHLITATGQRVTLRCSPRSGDLSVYWYQQSLDQGLQFLIQYYNGEERAKGNILERFSAQQFPDLHSELNLSSLELGDSALYFCASSVDPGSNYGYTFGSGTRLTVV.

The rearrangement joins TRBV12-3 or TRBV12-4 to TRBJ2-5; 11 bases line up with TRBD2. This CDR3 has 14 amino acids. Trimming at V came to 5 bases and at J to 5 bases, leaving 4 bases not matched to a gene. The CDR3 here is CASSLTSGTETQYF. For the CDR3, the DNA is TGTGCCAGCAGTCTGACTAGCGGGACCGAGACCCAGTACTTC.

The rearrangement uses TRBV4-1 and TRBJ1-1; D gene uncertain. V was shortened by 0 bases and J by 0 bases, with 11 bases between the two germline ends. Germline assignment: CDR1 MGHRA and CDR2 YSYEKL. The CDR3 sequence is 16 residues long. CDR3 sequence: CASSQDPRAMNTEAFF. In DNA form, the CDR3 reads TGCGCCAGCAGCCAAGATCCCCGGGCGATGAACACTGAAGCTTTCTTT.

CDR3 DNA: TGCGCCAGCAGCCAAGATTGGACTAGCGGTGGAGGAACCGGGGAGCTGTTTTTT. It specifies CASSQDWTSGGGTGELFF. This chain uses TRBV4-3 with TRBJ2-2; 10 nucleotides agree with TRBD2. With 0 bases clipped from V and 5 bases from J, the junction kept 9 bases outside the gene matches. The CDR3 has 18 amino acids. Germline CDR1 LGHNA, CDR2 YSLEER.

V gene TRBV6-1 combines with J gene TRBJ2-1, with D perhaps assigned TRBD1 or TRBD2 (5 bases each). Trimming removed 6 bases at V and 5 bases at J, with 11 bases between. The CDR3 spans 13 residues. Germline V gives CDR1 MNHNS, CDR2 SASEGT. CDR3 nucleotides: TGTGCCAGCAGGGGGGACGGGGACAATGAGCAGTTCTTC. Translating it yields CASRGDGDNEQFF.

The J gene is TRBJ2-7, the V gene TRBV4-3; D not certain. Trimming pared 0 bases from V and 1 base from J, leaving 10 bases between. Germline V gene lookup returns CDR1 LGHNA and CDR2 YSLEER. The CDR3 contains 15 residues. DNA for the CDR3: TGCGCCAGCAGCCAAGAAACGTGGCCATCCTACGAGCAGTACTTC. Translation: CASSQETWPSYEQYF.

The chain couples TRBV6-1 to TRBJ2-3; a weak D match, TRBD1 (6 bases). This CDR3 contains 16 residues. CDR1 and CDR2 from the germline V gene are MNHNS and SASEGT. The V end lost 5 bases, the J end lost 1 base, and 16 bases lay between the germline ends. The CDR3 region is CASSRTGPSGTDTQYF. The CDR3 DNA follows: TGTGCCAGCAGTAGAACAGGGCCCTCGGGCACAGATACGCAGTATTTT.

This clonotype was observed a few times. The rearrangement uses TRBV4-1 and TRBJ2-3; 9 nucleotides line up with TRBD2. Germline CDR1 is MGHRA and CDR2 is YSYEKL. The CDR3 runs to 16 residues. V lost 3 bases and J lost 2; bases outside the gene matches: 6. The CDR3 DNA reads TGCGCCAGCAGCCAGATAGCGGGGGAGTTCACAGATACGCAGTATTTT. This sequence encodes CASSQIAGEFTDTQYF.

The chain links TRBV3-1 to TRBJ2-3; TRBD2 matches 9 bases. This CDR3 comprises 17 residues. CDR1 and CDR2 (germline): LGHDT, YNNKEL (reference sequence). Trimming at V came to 1 base and at J to 2 bases, leaving 7 bases not matched to a gene. The CDR3 DNA reads as TGTGCCAGCAGCCAAGCAAGCCGCGGGGGGGCCACAGATACGCAGTATTTT. This translates into CASSQASRGGATDTQYF.

The chain carries TRBV19 and TRBJ1-1; D is undetermined. The CDR3 contains 15 residues. Germline V gene lookup returns CDR1 LNHDA and CDR2 SQIVND (reference sequence). The V and J ends lost 5 bases and 3 bases respectively, with 16 bases between them. The CDR3 DNA is TGTGCCAGTAGTTTAGGCTGGGGTAGGGACACTGAAGCTTTCTTT. Amino acids: CASSLGWGRDTEAFF.

There are many counts of this clonotype. The chain recombines TRBV4-1 with TRBJ2-1; 11 positions agree with TRBD2. The CDR3 has 18 residues. CDR1 is MGHRA and CDR2 is YSYEKL in the germline V gene. With V trimmed by 2 bases and J by 0 bases, 6 bases remained unmatched. The CDR3 is CASSQKGTSGSSYNEQFF. The CDR3 DNA reads as TGCGCCAGCAGCCAAAAAGGGACTAGCGGTAGCTCCTACAATGAGCAGTTCTTC.

This clonotype has just a few counts. This rearrangement joins TRBV14 to TRBJ1-2, with D possibly being TRBD1 (6 bases). V lost 5 bases and J 4 bases, leaving 23 bases between the germline ends. The length of the CDR3 is 17 residues. Germline loops: CDR1 SGHDN, CDR2 FVKESK. CDR3 bases: TGTGCCAGCAGCGGATCACTACGGGACACAAAAACCTATGGCTACACCTTC. Translating gives CASSGSLRDTKTYGYTF.